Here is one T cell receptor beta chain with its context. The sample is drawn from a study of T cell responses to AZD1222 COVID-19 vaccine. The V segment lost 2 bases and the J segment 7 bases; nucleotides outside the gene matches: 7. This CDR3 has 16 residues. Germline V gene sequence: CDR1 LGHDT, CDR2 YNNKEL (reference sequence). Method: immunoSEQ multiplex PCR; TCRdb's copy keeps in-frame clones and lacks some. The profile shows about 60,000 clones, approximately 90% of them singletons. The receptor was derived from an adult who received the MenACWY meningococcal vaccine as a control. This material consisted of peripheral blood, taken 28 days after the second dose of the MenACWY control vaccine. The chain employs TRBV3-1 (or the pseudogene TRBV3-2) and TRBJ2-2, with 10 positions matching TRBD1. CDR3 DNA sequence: TGTGCCAGCAGCCAAAGCCGGGACAGGGGAGTCGGGGAGCTGTTTTTT. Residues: CASSQSRDRGVGELFF.